The rows below give T cell receptor beta chains drawn from one sample of a study of cytomegalovirus exposure and HLA in healthy donors. Profiled with immunoSEQ multiplex PCR; TCRdb holds only in-frame clones, not every one. The sample carries 110,000 to 150,000 clones, roughly 80% recorded once. Sequencing was carried out using PBMCs. Source of these receptors: a male donor in good health and CMV-seronegative. CDR3s leave out the opening cysteine and the closing phenylalanine or tryptophan.

V gene	CDR3 protein
TRBV28	ASSNLRQNSGANVLT
TRBV5-1	ASSLTDRPGELF
TRBV9	ASSVAAGSNEKLF
TRBV10-3	AISNPRTGTY
TRBV5-1	ASSSYGTSGGANEQY
TRBV7-9	ASSLTGDNPEAF
TRBV19	ASSISVPPGDSPLH
TRBV25-1	ASSEHTTLTNTGELF
TRBV10-3	AISDGQGGVGTEAF
TRBV7-9	ASSLKGPNQPQH
TRBV5-1	ASSLEGRGSATEAF
TRBV6-5	ASSPTGGLNTIY
TRBV5-3	ARRVRDRF
TRBV25-1	ASSEGRSTEAF
TRBV29-1	SVEVGQDTQY
TRBV7-8	ASSLWGTSGGNYEQY
TRBV4-1	ASSLQGDNSPLH
TRBV5-1	ASSLRAGEFNNYGYT
TRBV11-2	ASSLVGQGGTEAF
TRBV29-1	SVVIPRTSGYEQY
TRBV4-2	ASSSTTRGGANVLT
TRBV5-8	ASSLWTGVSYEQY
TRBV6-1	ASSEGETLNTEAF
TRBV5-6	ASSLDVPSGYGYT
TRBV5-1	ASSLGTGLSGANVLT
TRBV7-2	ASSTFQETQY
TRBV30	AWSRSSGGPTQY
TRBV5-4	ASSFQGQKLF
TRBV9	ASSASRGQQNEKLF
TRBV5-1	ASSSGTRETQY
TRBV9	ASSVGWANVLT
TRBV4-1	ASSQAVFTSYEQY
TRBV5-1	ASARDSSGNTIY
TRBV19	ASSIEARSSYEQY
TRBV4-2	AAGGRGDTQY
TRBV30	AWSPRSGYSYEQY